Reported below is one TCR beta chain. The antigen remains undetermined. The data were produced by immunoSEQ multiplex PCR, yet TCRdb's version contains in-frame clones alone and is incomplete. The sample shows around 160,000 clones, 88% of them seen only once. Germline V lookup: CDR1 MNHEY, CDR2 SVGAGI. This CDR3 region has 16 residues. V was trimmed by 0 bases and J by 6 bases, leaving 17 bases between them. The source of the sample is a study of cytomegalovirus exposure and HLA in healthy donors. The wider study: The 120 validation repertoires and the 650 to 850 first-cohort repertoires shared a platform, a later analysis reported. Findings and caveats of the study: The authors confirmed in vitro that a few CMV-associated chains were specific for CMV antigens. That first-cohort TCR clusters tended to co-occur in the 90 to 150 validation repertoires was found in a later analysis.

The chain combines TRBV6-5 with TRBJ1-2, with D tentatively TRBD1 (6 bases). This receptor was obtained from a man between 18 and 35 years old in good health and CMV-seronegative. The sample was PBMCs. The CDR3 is CASSYSKTGSYDGYTF. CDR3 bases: TGTGCCAGCAGTTACTCAAAAACAGGGTCATATGATGGCTACACCTTC.